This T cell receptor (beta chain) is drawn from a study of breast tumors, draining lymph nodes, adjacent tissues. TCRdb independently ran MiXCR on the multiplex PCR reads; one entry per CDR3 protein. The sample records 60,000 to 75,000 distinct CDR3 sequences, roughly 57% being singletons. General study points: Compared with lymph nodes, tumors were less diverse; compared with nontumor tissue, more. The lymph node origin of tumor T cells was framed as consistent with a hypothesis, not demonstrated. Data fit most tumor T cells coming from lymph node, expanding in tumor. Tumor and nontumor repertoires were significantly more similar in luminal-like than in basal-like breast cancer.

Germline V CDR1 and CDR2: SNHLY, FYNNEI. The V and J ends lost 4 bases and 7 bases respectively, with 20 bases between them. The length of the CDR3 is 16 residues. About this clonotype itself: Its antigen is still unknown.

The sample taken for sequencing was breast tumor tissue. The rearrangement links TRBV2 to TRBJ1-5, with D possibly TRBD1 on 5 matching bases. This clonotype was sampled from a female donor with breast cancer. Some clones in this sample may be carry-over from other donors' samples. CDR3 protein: CASSGGGEGSRQPQHF. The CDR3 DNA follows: TGTGCCAGCAGTGGGGGGGGGGAAGGGTCGCGGCAGCCCCAGCATTTT.